The text below deals with one TCR beta chain. Its antigen is not known. This sample stems from a study of vaccination effects on CD4 cells after COVID-19. At the level of the study: Vaccination of participants consisted of two doses of either the BNT162b2 or mRNA-1273 vaccine.

Sequencing was performed with immunoSEQ multiplex PCR; in TCRdb, only in-frame clones are kept and a portion is missing. The table lists tens of thousands of clones, 70% to 80% of them singletons, with around 30% in the top ten. The CDR3 length is 13 residues. Germline CDR1 reads KGHSH; CDR2 reads LQKENI. Trimming pared 4 bases from V and 3 bases from J, leaving 10 bases between. In the ViraFEST assay, antigen-specific CD4+ clonotypes were identified by expansion after peptide-pool stimulation. Culture proceeded for approximately 10 days, and CD4+ T cells were then isolated. The healthy vaccine recipients, who had no prior SARS-CoV-2 infection, showed negative nucleocapsid antibodies. Every well got a few million PBMC, which were grown with about 10 IU/ml IL-2 and roughly 9.3 ug/ml peptides. Study-level findings and limits: Clones that were induced by infection or by vaccine showed marked contraction late after vaccination. Within healthy vaccinees, only 1 of 255 vaccine-induced clones displayed cross-reactivity with common cold coronaviruses.

The sequences come from CD4+ T cells from PBMCs cultured with SARS-CoV-2 spike peptides, collected before COVID-19 vaccination. This clonotype was sampled from a human donor who received a COVID-19 vaccine. The chain carries TRBV18 and TRBJ2-7; D is uncertain. CDR3 in amino acids: CASSRAQVYEQYF. The CDR3 DNA is TGTGCCAGCTCACGCGCGCAAGTCTACGAGCAGTACTTC.